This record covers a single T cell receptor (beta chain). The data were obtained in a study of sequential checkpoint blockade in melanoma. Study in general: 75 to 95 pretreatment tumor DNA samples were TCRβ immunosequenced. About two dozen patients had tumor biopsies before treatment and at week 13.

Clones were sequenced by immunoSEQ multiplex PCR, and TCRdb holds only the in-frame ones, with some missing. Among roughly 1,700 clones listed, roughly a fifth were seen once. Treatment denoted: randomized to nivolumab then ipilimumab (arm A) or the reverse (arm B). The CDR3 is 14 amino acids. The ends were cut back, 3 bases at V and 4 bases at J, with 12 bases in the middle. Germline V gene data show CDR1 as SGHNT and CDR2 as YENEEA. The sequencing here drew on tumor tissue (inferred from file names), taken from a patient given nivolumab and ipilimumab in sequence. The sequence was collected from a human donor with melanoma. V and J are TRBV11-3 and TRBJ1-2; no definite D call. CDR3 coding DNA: TGTGCCAGCAGCTTGCGGCAGGCCCTCTATGGCTACACCTTC. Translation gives CASSLRQALYGYTF.